This TCR beta chain derives from a study of response to subunit inactivated influenza vaccine. Germline V lookup: CDR1 SNHLY, CDR2 FYNNEI. CDR3 length: 14 residues. The J segment lost 5 bases and the V segment lost 2 bases, leaving 6 bases of the junction unmatched. In TCRdb, the RT-PCR reads were re-called with MiXCR into one record per CDR3 protein. The sample has approximately 290,000 distinct CDR3 sequences; 20% to 25% are singletons. Study outcomes and limitations: The authors offered the suggestion that each seasonal influenza vaccination recruits few new T cells.

In regard to this clonotype: Its matching antigen is unknown.

The source material was PBMCs from blood, sampled less than 22 months after vaccination. The rearrangement joins TRBV2 to TRBJ2-7, with 7 bases fitting TRBD1. This clonotype was obtained from a man between 50 and 69 years old who received an inactivated influenza vaccine. DNA for the CDR3: TGTGCCAGCAGTGAACGTACAGGGGACCACGAGCAGTACTTC. As protein: CASSERTGDHEQYF.